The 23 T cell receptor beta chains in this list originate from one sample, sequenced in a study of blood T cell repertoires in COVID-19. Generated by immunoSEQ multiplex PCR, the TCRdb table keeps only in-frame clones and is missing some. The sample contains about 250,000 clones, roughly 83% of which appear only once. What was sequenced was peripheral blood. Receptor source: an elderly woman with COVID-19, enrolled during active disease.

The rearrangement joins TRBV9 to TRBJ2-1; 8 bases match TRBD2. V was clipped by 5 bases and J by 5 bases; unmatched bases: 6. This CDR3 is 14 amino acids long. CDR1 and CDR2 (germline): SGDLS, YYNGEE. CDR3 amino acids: CASSFTSGNNEQFF. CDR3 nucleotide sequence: TGTGCCAGCAGTTTCACTAGCGGAAACAATGAGCAGTTCTTC.

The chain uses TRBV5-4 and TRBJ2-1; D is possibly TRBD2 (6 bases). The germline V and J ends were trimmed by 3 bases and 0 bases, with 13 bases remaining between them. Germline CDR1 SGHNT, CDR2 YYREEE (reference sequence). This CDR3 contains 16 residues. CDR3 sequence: CASSSGLLSSYNEQFF. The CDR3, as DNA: TGTGCCAGCAGCTCGGGACTTCTGAGCTCCTACAATGAGCAGTTCTTC.

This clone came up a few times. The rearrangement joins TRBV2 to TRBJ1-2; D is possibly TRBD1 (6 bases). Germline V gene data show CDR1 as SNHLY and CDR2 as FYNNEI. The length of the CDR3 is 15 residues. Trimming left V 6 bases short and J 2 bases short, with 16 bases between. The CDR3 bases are TGTGCCAGCAGATCAGGGGAATTTATCAACTATGGCTACACCTTC. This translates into CASRSGEFINYGYTF. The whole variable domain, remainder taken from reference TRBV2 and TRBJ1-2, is EPEVTQTPSHQVTQMGQEVILRCVPISNHLYFYWYRQILGQKVEFLVSFYNNEISEKSEIFDDQFSVERPDGSNFTLKIRSTKLEDSAMYFCASRSGEFINYGYTFGSGTRLTVV.

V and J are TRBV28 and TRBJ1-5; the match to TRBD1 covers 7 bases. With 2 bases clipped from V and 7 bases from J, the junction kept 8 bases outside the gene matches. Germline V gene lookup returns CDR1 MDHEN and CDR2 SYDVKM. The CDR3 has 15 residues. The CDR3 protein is CASSLGGQHAQPQHF. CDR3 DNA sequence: TGTGCCAGCAGTTTAGGGGGACAGCACGCGCAGCCCCAGCATTTT. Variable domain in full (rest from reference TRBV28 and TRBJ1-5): DVKVTQSSRYLVKRTGEKVFLECVQDMDHENMFWYRQDPGLGLRLIYFSYDVKMKEKGDIPEGYSVSREKKERFSLILESASTNQTSMYLCASSLGGQHAQPQHFGDGTRLSIL.

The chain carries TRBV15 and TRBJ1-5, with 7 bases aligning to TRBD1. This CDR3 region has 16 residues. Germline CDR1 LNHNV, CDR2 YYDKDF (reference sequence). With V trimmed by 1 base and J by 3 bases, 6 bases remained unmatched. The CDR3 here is CATSRGVGGYNQPQHF. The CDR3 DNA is TGTGCCACCAGCAGAGGAGTAGGGGGCTACAATCAGCCCCAGCATTTT.

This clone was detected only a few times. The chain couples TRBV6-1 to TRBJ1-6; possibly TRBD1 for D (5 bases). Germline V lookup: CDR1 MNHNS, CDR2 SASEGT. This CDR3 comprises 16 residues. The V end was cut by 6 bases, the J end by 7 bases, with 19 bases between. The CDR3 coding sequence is TGTGCCAGCAGCGAAAGAATTGACAGACCCAATTCACCCCTCCACTTT. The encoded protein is CASSERIDRPNSPLHF.

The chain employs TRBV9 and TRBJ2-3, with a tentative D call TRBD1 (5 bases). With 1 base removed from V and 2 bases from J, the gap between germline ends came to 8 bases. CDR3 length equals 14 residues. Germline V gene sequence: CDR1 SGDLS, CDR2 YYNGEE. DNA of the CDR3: TGTGCCAGCAGCGTATCAGGGTCCACAGATACGCAGTATTTT. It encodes CASSVSGSTDTQYF.

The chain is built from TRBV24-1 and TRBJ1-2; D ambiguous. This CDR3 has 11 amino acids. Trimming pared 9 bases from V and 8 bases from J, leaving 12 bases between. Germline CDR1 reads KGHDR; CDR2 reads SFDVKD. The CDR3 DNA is TGTGCCACCGGGGAGGGCGGCGGCTACACCTTC. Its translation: CATGEGGGYTF.

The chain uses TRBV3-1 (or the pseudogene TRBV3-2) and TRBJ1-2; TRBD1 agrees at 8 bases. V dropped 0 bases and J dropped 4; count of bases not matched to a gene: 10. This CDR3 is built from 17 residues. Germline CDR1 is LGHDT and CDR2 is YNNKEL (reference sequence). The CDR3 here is CASSQDLRTGPFYGYTF. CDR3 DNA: TGTGCCAGCAGCCAAGATTTGAGGACAGGGCCCTTCTATGGCTACACCTTC.

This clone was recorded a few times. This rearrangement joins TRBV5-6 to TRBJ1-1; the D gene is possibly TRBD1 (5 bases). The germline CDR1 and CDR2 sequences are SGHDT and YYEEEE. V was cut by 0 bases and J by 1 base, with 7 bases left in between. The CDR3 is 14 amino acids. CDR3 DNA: TGTGCCAGCAGCTTGGTTACAGGGAACACTGAAGCTTTCTTT. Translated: CASSLVTGNTEAFF. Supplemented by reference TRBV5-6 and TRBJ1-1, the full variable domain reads DAGVTQSPTHLIKTRGQQVTLRCSPKSGHDTVSWYQQALGQGPQFIFQYYEEEERQRGNFPDRFSGHQFPNYSSELNVNALLLGDSALYLCASSLVTGNTEAFFGQGTRLTVV.

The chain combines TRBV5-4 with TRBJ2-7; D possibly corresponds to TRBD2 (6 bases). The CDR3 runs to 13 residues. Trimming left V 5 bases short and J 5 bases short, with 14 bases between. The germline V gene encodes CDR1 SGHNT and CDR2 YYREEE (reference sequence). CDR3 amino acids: CASSPGGRDEQYF. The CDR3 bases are TGTGCCAGCAGTCCCGGGGGAAGGGACGAGCAGTACTTC.

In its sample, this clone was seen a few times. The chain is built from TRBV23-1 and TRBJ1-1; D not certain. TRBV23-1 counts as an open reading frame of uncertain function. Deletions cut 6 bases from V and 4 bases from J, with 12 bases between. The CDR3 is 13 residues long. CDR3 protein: CASRKQRATEAFF. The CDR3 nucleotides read TGCGCCAGCAGGAAACAGAGGGCCACTGAAGCTTTCTTT.

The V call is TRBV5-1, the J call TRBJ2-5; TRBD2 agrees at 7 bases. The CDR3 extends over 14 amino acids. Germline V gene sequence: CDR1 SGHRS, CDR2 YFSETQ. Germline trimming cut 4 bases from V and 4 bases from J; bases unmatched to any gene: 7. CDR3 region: CASSPGLSGETQYF. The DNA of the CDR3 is TGCGCCAGCAGCCCGGGACTATCCGGAGAGACCCAGTACTTC.

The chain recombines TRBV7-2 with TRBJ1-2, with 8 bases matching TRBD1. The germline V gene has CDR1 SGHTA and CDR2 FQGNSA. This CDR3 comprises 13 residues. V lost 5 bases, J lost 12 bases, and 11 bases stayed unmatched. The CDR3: CASSPSGTGGNTF. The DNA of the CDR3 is TGTGCCAGCAGCCCCTCGGGGACAGGTGGGAACACCTTC.

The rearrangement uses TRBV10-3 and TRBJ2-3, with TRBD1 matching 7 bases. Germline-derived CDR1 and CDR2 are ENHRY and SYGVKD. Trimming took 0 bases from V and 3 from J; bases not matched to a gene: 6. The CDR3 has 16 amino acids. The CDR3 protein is CAISESQGVGTDTQYF. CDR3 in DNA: TGTGCCATCAGTGAGTCGCAGGGGGTAGGGACAGATACGCAGTATTTT.

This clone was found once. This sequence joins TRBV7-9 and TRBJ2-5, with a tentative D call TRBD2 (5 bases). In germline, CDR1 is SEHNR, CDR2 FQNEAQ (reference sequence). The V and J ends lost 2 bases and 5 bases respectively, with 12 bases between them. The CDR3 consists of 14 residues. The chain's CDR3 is CASSLSEEAETQYF. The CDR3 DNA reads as TGTGCCAGCAGCTTATCAGAGGAGGCGGAGACCCAGTACTTC.

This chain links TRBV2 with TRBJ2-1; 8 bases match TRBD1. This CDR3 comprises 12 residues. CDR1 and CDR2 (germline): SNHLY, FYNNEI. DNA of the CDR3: TGTGCGAGCGTACCGGACAGGGATGAGCAGTTCTTC. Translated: CASVPDRDEQFF.

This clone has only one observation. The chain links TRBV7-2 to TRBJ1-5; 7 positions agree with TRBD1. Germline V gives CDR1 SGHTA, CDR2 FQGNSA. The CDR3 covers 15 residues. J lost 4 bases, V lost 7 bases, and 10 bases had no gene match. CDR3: CASKPEQGSNQPQHF. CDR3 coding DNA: TGTGCCAGCAAACCCGAACAGGGGTCAAATCAGCCCCAGCATTTT.

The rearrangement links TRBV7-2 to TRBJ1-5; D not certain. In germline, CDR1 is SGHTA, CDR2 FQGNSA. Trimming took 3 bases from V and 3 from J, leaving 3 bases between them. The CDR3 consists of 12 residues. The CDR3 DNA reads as TGTGCCAGCAGCTTCCTCAATCAGCCCCAGCATTTT. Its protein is CASSFLNQPQHF.

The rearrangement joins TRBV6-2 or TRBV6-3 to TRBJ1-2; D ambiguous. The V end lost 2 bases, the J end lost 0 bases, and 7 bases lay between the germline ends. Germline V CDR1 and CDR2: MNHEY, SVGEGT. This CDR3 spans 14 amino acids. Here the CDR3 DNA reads TGTGCCAGCAGTTACGGTGGCTCTAACTATGGCTACACCTTC. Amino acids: CASSYGGSNYGYTF.

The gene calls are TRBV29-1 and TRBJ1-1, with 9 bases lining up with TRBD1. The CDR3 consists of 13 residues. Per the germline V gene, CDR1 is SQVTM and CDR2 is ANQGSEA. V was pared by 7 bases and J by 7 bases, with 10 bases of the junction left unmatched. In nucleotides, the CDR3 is TGCAGCGGAAGGACAGGGGAATCCAGTGAAGCTTTCTTT. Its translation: CSGRTGESSEAFF.

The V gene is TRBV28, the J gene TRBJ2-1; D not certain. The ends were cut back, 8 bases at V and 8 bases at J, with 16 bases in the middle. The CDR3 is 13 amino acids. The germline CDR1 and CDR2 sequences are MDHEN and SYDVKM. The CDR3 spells CASYELGLDEQFF. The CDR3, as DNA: TGTGCCAGCTATGAATTGGGCTTGGATGAGCAGTTCTTC.

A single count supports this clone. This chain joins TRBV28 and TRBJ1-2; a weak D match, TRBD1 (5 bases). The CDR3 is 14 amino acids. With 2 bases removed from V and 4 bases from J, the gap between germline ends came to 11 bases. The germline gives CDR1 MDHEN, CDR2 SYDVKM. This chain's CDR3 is CASSLQGVSYGYTF. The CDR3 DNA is TGTGCCAGCAGTTTACAGGGTGTAAGCTATGGCTACACCTTC.